The 13 T cell receptor beta chains reported below all come from one sample, sequenced in a study of OX40 agonist ivuxolimab in advanced cancers. Using immunoSEQ multiplex PCR, the repertoire was profiled, and TCRdb retains in-frame clones only, with some absent. Among 85,000 to 95,000 clones, roughly 90% were seen once, and the ten largest hold 2.6%. Source: CD4+ or CD8+ T cells sorted from blood, taken in a trial of the OX40 agonist ivuxolimab. These receptors came from an adult with an advanced solid tumor such as melanoma, head and neck, liver or kidney cancer.

This clone was seen only once. The rearrangement uses TRBV6-5 and TRBJ2-3; no clear D. The CDR3 runs 12 residues. Germline CDR1 MNHEY, CDR2 SVGAGI. Trimming left V 3 bases short and J 2 bases short, with 3 bases between. The chain's CDR3 is CASSYLTDTQYF. The CDR3 DNA is TGTGCCAGCAGTTATCTCACAGATACGCAGTATTTT.

This chain uses TRBV2 with TRBJ1-3; no reliable D call. Germline CDR1 and CDR2: SNHLY and FYNNEI. This CDR3 is 16 amino acids long. V was cut by 4 bases and J by 0 bases, with 13 bases left in between. The CDR3 protein is CASSVRGRSSGNTIYF. DNA for the CDR3: TGTGCCAGCAGTGTACGTGGCAGGAGCTCTGGAAACACCATATATTTT.

The J gene is TRBJ2-7, the V gene TRBV11-1; D is perhaps TRBD2 (6 bases). The ends were cut back, 5 bases at V and 5 bases at J, with 10 bases in the middle. The CDR3 contains 12 residues. The germline V gene has CDR1 SGHAT and CDR2 FQDESV (reference sequence). The CDR3 here is CASSRTKDEQYF. The CDR3 nucleotides read TGTGCCAGCAGCCGGACTAAGGACGAGCAGTACTTC.

This chain uses TRBV28 with TRBJ2-3, with D hard to call. The germline CDR1 and CDR2 sequences are MDHEN and SYDVKM. The V gene lost 8 bases and the J gene lost 5 bases, with 14 bases spanning the gap. This CDR3 comprises 13 residues. The CDR3 bases are TGTGCCAGCGGTCCCTCGTACAAAGATACGCAGTATTTT. It yields the protein CASGPSYKDTQYF.

This chain's CDR3 is CAIRVGGNTEAFF. CDR3 DNA sequence: TGTGCCATCAGAGTCGGCGGAAACACTGAAGCTTTCTTT. This chain uses TRBV10-3 with TRBJ1-1; no firm D call. Germline assignment: CDR1 ENHRY and CDR2 SYGVKD. Trimming cost V 6 bases and J 2 bases, with 10 bases left between them. CDR3 length: 13 amino acids.

CDR3 nucleotides: TGCGCCAGCAGGACAGGGGGTCTTGACTATGGCTACACCTTC. This encodes CASRTGGLDYGYTF. V usage is TRBV5-1 and J usage is TRBJ1-2, with TRBD1 identical over 9 bases. The CDR3 totals 14 residues. The V segment lost 5 bases and the J segment 3 bases; nucleotides outside the gene matches: 5. The germline gives CDR1 SGHRS, CDR2 YFSETQ. The full variable domain, its missing parts supplied by reference TRBV5-1 and TRBJ1-2, is KAGVTQTPRYLIKTRGQQVTLSCSPISGHRSVSWYQQTPGQGLQFLFEYFSETQRNKGNFPGRFSGRQFSNSRSEMNVSTLELGDSALYLCASRTGGLDYGYTFGSGTRLTVV.

The chain couples TRBV5-1 to TRBJ1-1, with D possibly TRBD1 on 6 matching bases. In germline, CDR1 is SGHRS, CDR2 YFSETQ. V shed 2 bases and J shed 3 bases, with 8 bases lying between them. There are 13 residues in the CDR3. The CDR3 DNA reads TGCGCCAGCAGCTTTCGGGGGCACACTGAAGCTTTCTTT. Encoded protein: CASSFRGHTEAFF.

This sequence joins TRBV29-1 and TRBJ2-5; the D is unclear. Trimming pared 8 bases from V and 1 base from J, leaving 14 bases between. The CDR3 has 13 residues. Germline-derived CDR1 and CDR2 are SQVTM and ANQGSEA. The CDR3 DNA sequence: TGCAGCTTTCAAGGCCCACCCCAAGAGACCCAGTACTTC. It is translated as CSFQGPPQETQYF.

This chain links TRBV6-5 with TRBJ2-4; D uncertain. The length of the CDR3 is 14 residues. CDR1 and CDR2 from the germline V gene are MNHEY and SVGAGI. With 3 bases removed from V and 6 bases from J, the gap between germline ends came to 12 bases. DNA of the CDR3: TGTGCCAGCAGTTATGGCCAACCAGGAAACATTCAGTACTTC. It encodes CASSYGQPGNIQYF.

The gene calls are TRBV5-1 and TRBJ1-4; 9 bases are shared with TRBD1. The length of the CDR3 is 15 residues. V was pared by 4 bases and J by 2 bases, with 3 bases of the junction left unmatched. Germline V gene lookup returns CDR1 SGHRS and CDR2 YFSETQ. The CDR3 is CASSVQGATNEKLFF. The CDR3 DNA reads TGCGCCAGCAGCGTACAGGGGGCGACTAATGAAAAACTGTTTTTT.

This sequence joins TRBV29-1 and TRBJ2-6, with no clear D. The germline V and J ends were trimmed by 4 bases and 0 bases, with 7 bases remaining between them. CDR3 length equals 14 residues. The germline gives CDR1 SQVTM, CDR2 ANQGSEA. The CDR3 DNA sequence: TGCAGCGTTGGTTCGGTCTCTGGGGCCAACGTCCTGACTTTC. Translated: CSVGSVSGANVLTF.

V gene TRBV18 combines with J gene TRBJ2-7, with D maybe TRBD1 (5 bases). Germline V lookup: CDR1 KGHSH, CDR2 LQKENI. V lost 0 bases and J 3 bases, leaving 6 bases between the germline ends. This CDR3 contains 13 residues. The CDR3 DNA sequence: TGTGCCAGCTCACCACCAGGGGACTACGAGCAGTACTTC. It is translated as CASSPPGDYEQYF.

The chain combines TRBV2 with TRBJ2-3; D ambiguous. This CDR3 region has 12 residues. Trimming left V 6 bases short and J 5 bases short, with 9 bases between. Per the germline V gene, CDR1 is SNHLY and CDR2 is FYNNEI. The CDR3 DNA follows: TGTGCCAGCAGCCTTTATTTAGATACGCAGTATTTT. Protein product: CASSLYLDTQYF.